This T cell receptor (beta chain) emerged from a study of OX40 agonist ivuxolimab in advanced cancers. Study as a whole: From roughly 20 to 85 years was the age range, with a mean of roughly 64 years, and nearly 85% were male.

The repertoire was sequenced with immunoSEQ multiplex PCR; TCRdb's copy has only in-frame clones and lacks some. The sample carries 75,000 or so clones, around four fifths recorded once. V shed 0 bases and J 2 bases; nucleotides not matched to a gene: 1. This CDR3 region has 16 residues. This TCR was recovered from an adult with an advanced solid tumor such as melanoma, head and neck, liver or kidney cancer. The specimen comprised CD4+ or CD8+ T cells sorted from blood, sampled in a trial of the OX40 agonist ivuxolimab. The genes are TRBV23-1 and TRBJ1-5; 10 bases are shared with TRBD1. TRBV23-1 is an ORF, and what it does is uncertain. The chain's CDR3 is CASSQSGTGGNQPQHF. The DNA of the CDR3 is TGCGCCAGCAGTCAATCCGGGACAGGGGGCAATCAGCCCCAGCATTTT.